The TCR beta chain described here comes from a study of blood T cell repertoires in COVID-19. Background on the study: Material from acute and convalescent COVID-19 was sourced from the United States, Italy and Spain. Sources were T cells, B-cell-depleted T cells, or PBMCs; the material itself was cDNA or gDNA.

Enrolled during active infection, Seattle patients were then followed longitudinally. The CDR3 is made up of 14 amino acids. The V gene lost 5 bases and the J gene lost 0 bases, with 8 bases spanning the gap. The germline V gene has CDR1 GTSNPN and CDR2 SVGIG (reference sequence). In the original analysis: From reference gene primer amplification, estimates of nucleated cell counts were derived. Only in-frame clones appear in the TCRdb table, and some are missing; sequencing was by immunoSEQ multiplex PCR. D and trimming were read from the DNA, whereas the V and J calls and clone size are those reported in that table. The sample holds some 160,000 clones, approximately 87% seen once.

The receptor comes from a woman in her seventies with COVID-19, enrolled during active disease. The sequencing sample was made of peripheral blood. The V gene is TRBV30, the J gene TRBJ2-6; weak D call: TRBD1 (5 bases). The CDR3 here is CAWDSNSGANVLTF. The CDR3, as DNA: TGTGCCTGGGACAGTAACTCTGGGGCCAACGTCCTGACTTTC.